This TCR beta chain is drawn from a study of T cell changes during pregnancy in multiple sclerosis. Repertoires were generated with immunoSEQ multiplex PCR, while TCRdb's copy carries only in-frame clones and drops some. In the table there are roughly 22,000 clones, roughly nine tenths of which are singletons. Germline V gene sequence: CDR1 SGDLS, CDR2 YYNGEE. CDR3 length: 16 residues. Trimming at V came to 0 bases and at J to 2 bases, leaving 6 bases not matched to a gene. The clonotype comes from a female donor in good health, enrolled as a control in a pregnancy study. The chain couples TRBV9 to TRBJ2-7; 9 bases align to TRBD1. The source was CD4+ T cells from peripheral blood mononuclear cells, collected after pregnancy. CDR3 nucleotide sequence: TGTGCCAGCAGCGTAGAAGGGGGGACAGGGACCTACGAGCAGTACTTC. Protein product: CASSVEGGTGTYEQYF.